The 8 T cell receptor beta chains presented below share a single source sample, sequenced in a study of neurological immune-mediated disorders. TCRdb re-called the 5' RACE reads through MiXCR, storing one row per CDR3 protein. The data hold under 130,000 distinct CDR3 sequences, with 10% to 11% observed a single time. Time point noted: longitudinal time-point 3. The sample consisted of PBMCs. Source of these receptors: a female donor with HTLV-1-associated myelopathy (HAM/TSP).

In its sample, this clonotype was seen many times. The genes are TRBV5-6 and TRBJ2-7, with no clear D. Germline V lookup: CDR1 SGHDT, CDR2 YYEEEE. The CDR3 covers 13 residues. V was clipped by 1 base and J by 5 bases, with 10 bases between them. As DNA, the CDR3 is TGTGCCAGCAGCTTGAGTCAATTCAACGAGCAGTACTTC. Translated, it gives CASSLSQFNEQYF.

This clonotype has at least ten counts. V and J are TRBV6-1 and TRBJ1-1, with a tentative D call TRBD1 (5 bases). V was pared by 7 bases and J by 3 bases, with 15 bases between. Germline CDR1 MNHNS, CDR2 SASEGT. The CDR3 has 14 residues. CDR3 DNA: TGTGCCAGCACTGTCGGGGGTGTGGACACTGAAGCTTTCTTT. Its translation: CASTVGGVDTEAFF.

This CDR3 reads CSARLGRETQYF. The CDR3, as DNA: TGCAGTGCTCGACTAGGGCGAGAGACCCAGTACTTC. This rearrangement joins TRBV20-1 to TRBJ2-5; D is possibly TRBD2 (6 bases). The CDR3 consists of 12 residues. Germline V lookup: CDR1 DFQATT, CDR2 SNEGSKA (reference sequence). The ends were cut back, 5 bases at V and 4 bases at J, with 11 bases in the middle.

Many counts were recorded for this clonotype. The chain couples TRBV10-3 to TRBJ1-2; TRBD1 is a possible D gene (5 bases). The germline CDR1 and CDR2 sequences are ENHRY and SYGVKD. This CDR3 has 16 amino acids. Trimming took off 0 bases at V and 4 bases at J, with 15 bases between the two ends. Here the CDR3 reads CAISESVSGIPYGYTF. Here the CDR3 DNA reads TGTGCCATCAGTGAGTCGGTGTCAGGGATACCCTATGGCTACACCTTC.

This clonotype was seen many times. This chain connects TRBV7-9 to TRBJ2-7; 7 bases agree with TRBD1. Germline loops: CDR1 SEHNR, CDR2 FQNEAQ (reference sequence). V shed 5 bases and J 3 bases; nucleotides not matched to a gene: 7. The CDR3 consists of 14 residues. The CDR3 bases are TGTGCCAGCAGCCGAGAACAGGGGATCTACGAGCAGTACTTC. This translates into CASSREQGIYEQYF.

This clonotype occurred many times. The chain carries TRBV20-1 and TRBJ1-6, with D perhaps matching TRBD1 (6 bases). The CDR3 loop spans 16 amino acids. With 1 base removed from V and 7 bases from J, the gap between germline ends came to 17 bases. Germline V gene data show CDR1 as DFQATT and CDR2 as SNEGSKA (reference sequence). The CDR3 spells CSARGTGNLGNSPLHF. The DNA for the CDR3 is TGCAGTGCTAGAGGAACAGGGAACCTAGGCAATTCACCCCTCCACTTT.

There are many counts of this clonotype. The chain is built from TRBV7-8 and TRBJ2-7, with D maybe TRBD2 (5 bases). Trimming removed 5 bases at V and 6 bases at J, with 20 bases between. The CDR3 is 15 amino acids. The V gene's germline CDR1 is SGHVS and CDR2 FQNEAQ. The CDR3 DNA sequence: TGTGCCAGCAGCCGGGAAAGGAGGTATTTCTGCGAGCAGTACTTC. This translates into CASSRERRYFCEQYF. Full variable domain (rest looked up from reference TRBV7-8 and TRBJ2-7): GAGVSQSPRYKVAKRGQDVALRCDPISGHVSLFWYQQALGQGPEFLTYFQNEAQLDKSGLPSDRFFAERPEGSVSTLKIQRTQQEDSAVYLCASSRERRYFCEQYFGPGTRLTVT.

This clonotype was found many times. The V call is TRBV3-1, the J call TRBJ2-3, with TRBD2 matching 11 bases. The CDR3 covers 16 residues. Germline values: CDR1 LGHDT, CDR2 YNNKEL (reference sequence). The V and J ends lost 1 base and 4 bases, in that order; junction bases with no gene match: 4. The CDR3 DNA is TGTGCCAGCAGCCAAGGTCTAGCGGGGGGTCCAGATACGCAGTATTTT. Amino acid sequence: CASSQGLAGGPDTQYF.